This T cell receptor (beta chain) was retrieved from a study of response to subunit inactivated influenza vaccine. This clonotype was recorded a few times. Antigen specificity is unknown. One entry per CDR3 protein, called by TCRdb with MiXCR from the RT-PCR reads. The repertoire holds more than 450,000 distinct CDR3 sequences, with less than 10% as singletons. The CDR3 is 14 residues long. CDR1 and CDR2 from the germline V gene are SEHNR and FQNEAQ (reference sequence). Trimming shortened V by 0 bases and J by 4 bases, and 9 bases separated the two germline ends. Notes on the study in general: T cells newly recruited by each seasonal influenza vaccination are few, the authors suggested.

This sequence joins TRBV7-9 and TRBJ2-5, with D hard to call. This TCR derives from a man aged 50-75 years who received an inactivated influenza vaccine. The source material was PBMCs from blood, sampled roughly 24 months after vaccination. The CDR3 loop reads CASSLAVSGETQYF. The CDR3 DNA sequence: TGTGCCAGCAGCTTAGCGGTCAGTGGAGAGACCCAGTACTTC.